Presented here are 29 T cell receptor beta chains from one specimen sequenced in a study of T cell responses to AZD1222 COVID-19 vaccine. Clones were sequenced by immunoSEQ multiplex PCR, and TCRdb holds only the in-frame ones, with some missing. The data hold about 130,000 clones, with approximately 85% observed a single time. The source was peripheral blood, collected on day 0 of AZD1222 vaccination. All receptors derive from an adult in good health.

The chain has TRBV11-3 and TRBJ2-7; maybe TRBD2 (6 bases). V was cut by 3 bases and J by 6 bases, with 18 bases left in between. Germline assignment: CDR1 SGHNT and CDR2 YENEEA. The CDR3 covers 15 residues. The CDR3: CASSFRRGGILEQYF. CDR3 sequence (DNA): TGTGCCAGCAGCTTCCGTAGGGGCGGGATACTCGAGCAGTACTTC.

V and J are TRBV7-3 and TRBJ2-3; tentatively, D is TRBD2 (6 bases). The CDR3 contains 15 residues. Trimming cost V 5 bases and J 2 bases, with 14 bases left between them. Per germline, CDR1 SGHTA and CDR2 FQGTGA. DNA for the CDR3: TGTGCCAGCAGCCCCTTTGGAGGGGCCACAGATACGCAGTATTTT. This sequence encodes CASSPFGGATDTQYF. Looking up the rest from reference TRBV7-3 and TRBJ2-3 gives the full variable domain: GAGVSQTPSNKVTEKGKYVELRCDPISGHTALYWYRQSLGQGPEFLIYFQGTGAADDSGLPNDRFFAVRPEGSVSTLKIQRTERGDSAVYLCASSPFGGATDTQYFGPGTRLTVL.

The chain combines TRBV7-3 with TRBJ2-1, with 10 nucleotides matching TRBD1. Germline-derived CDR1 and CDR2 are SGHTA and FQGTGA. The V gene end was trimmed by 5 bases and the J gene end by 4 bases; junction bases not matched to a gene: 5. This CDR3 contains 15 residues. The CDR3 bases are TGTGCCAGCAGCCCGGGACAGGGGTTTTACAATGAGCAGTTCTTC. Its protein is CASSPGQGFYNEQFF.

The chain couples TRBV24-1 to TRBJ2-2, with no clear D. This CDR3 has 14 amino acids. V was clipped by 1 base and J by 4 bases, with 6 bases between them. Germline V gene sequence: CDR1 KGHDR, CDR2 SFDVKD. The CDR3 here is CATSDFRTTGELFF. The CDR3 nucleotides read TGTGCCACCAGTGATTTCCGGACCACCGGGGAGCTGTTTTTT.

CDR3 nucleotide sequence: TGTGCCAGCAGTTACCTTGGGGGGGATGGCTACACCTTC. Encoded protein: CASSYLGGDGYTF. The rearrangement links TRBV6-5 to TRBJ1-2, with D possibly matching TRBD1 (5 bases). The CDR3 is made up of 13 amino acids. The germline V gene encodes CDR1 MNHEY and CDR2 SVGAGI. The germline V and J ends were trimmed by 2 bases and 6 bases, with 10 bases remaining between them.

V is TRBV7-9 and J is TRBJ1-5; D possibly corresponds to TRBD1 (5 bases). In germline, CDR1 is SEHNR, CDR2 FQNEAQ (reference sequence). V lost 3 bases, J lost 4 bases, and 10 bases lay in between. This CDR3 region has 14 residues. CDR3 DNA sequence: TGTGCCAGCAGCTTTGTGACAGATAATCAGCCCCAGCATTTT. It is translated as CASSFVTDNQPQHF.

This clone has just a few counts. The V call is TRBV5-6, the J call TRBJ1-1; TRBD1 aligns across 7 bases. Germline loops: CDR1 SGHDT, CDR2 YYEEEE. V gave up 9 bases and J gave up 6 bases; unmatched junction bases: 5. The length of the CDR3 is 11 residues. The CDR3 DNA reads TGTGCCACTAACAGGGGACCTGAAGCTTTCTTT. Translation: CATNRGPEAFF.

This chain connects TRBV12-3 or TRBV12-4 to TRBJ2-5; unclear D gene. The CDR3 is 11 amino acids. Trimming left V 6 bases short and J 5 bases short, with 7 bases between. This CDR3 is CASRAVETQYF. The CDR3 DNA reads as TGTGCCAGCAGGGCAGTCGAGACCCAGTACTTC.

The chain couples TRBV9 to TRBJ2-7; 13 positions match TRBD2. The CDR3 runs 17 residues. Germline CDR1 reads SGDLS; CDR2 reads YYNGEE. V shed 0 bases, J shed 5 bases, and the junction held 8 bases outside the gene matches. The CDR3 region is CASSVGRTSGRGNEQYF. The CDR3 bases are TGTGCCAGCAGCGTAGGCCGGACTAGCGGGAGAGGGAACGAGCAGTACTTC.

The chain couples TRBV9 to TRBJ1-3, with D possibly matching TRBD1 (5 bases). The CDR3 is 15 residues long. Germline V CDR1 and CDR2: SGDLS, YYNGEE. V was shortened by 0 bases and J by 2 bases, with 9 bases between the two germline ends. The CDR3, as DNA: TGTGCCAGCAGCGTAGCTCAGGGTCCTGGAAACACCATATATTTT. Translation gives CASSVAQGPGNTIYF. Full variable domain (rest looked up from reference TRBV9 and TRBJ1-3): DSGVTQTPKHLITATGQRVTLRCSPRSGDLSVYWYQQSLDQGLQFLIQYYNGEERAKGNILERFSAQQFPDLHSELNLSSLELGDSALYFCASSVAQGPGNTIYFGEGSWLTVV.

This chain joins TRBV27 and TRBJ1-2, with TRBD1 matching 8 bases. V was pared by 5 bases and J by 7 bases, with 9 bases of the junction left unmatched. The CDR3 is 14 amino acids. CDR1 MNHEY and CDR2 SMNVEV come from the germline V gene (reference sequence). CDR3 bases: TGTGCCAGCAGTCCGCAGGGGGCTTTACGTGGCTACACCTTC. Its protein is CASSPQGALRGYTF.

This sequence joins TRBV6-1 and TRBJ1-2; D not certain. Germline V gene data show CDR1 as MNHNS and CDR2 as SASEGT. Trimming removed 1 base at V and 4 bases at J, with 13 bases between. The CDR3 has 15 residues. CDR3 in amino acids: CASSEVASASYGYTF. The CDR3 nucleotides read TGTGCCAGCAGTGAAGTTGCCAGTGCCTCCTATGGCTACACCTTC.

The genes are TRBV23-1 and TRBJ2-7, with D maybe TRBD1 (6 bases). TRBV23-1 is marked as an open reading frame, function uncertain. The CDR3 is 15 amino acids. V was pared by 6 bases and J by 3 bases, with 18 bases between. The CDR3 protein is CASSPTGSGFYEQYF. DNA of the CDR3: TGCGCCAGCAGCCCCACAGGGAGTGGTTTCTACGAGCAGTACTTC.

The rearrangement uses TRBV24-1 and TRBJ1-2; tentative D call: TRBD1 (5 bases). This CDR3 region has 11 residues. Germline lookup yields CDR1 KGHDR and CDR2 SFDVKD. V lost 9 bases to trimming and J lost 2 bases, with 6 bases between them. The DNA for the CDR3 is TGTGCCACCCAGGGAAACTATGGCTACACCTTC. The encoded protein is CATQGNYGYTF.

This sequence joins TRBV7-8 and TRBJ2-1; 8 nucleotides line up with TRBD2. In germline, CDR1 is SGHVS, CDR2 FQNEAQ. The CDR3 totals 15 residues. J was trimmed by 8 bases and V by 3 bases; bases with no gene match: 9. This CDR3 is CASSLASGRKDEQFF. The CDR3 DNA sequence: TGTGCCAGCAGCTTGGCCAGCGGGAGAAAAGATGAGCAGTTCTTC.

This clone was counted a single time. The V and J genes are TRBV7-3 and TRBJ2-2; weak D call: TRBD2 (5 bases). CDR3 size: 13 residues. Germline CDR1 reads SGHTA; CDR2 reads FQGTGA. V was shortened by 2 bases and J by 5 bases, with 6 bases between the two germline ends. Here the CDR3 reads CASSLGSTGELFF. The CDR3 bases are TGTGCCAGCAGCTTAGGGAGTACCGGGGAGCTGTTTTTT.

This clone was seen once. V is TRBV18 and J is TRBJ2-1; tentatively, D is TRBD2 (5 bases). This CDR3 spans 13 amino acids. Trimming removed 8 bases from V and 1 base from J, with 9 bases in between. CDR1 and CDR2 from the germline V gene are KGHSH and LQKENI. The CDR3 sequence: CASDRGSYNEQFF. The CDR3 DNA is TGTGCCAGCGACCGGGGTTCCTACAATGAGCAGTTCTTC.

CDR3 in DNA: TGTGCCAGCAGTGAAGCGGCAGGAAGTTATCAGCCCCAGCATTTT. This gives the protein CASSEAAGSYQPQHF. V gene TRBV6-1 combines with J gene TRBJ1-5; no definite D call. The CDR3 spans 15 residues. Deletions cut 0 bases from V and 5 bases from J, with 11 bases between. CDR1 is MNHNS, CDR2 SASEGT, per germline.

CDR3 amino acids: CATSDPRDTIKGDGYTF. The CDR3 region has the DNA TGTGCCACCAGTGACCCCCGCGATACGATCAAAGGGGATGGCTACACCTTC. The genes are TRBV24-1 and TRBJ1-2; D is perhaps TRBD1 (5 bases). Germline V gives CDR1 KGHDR, CDR2 SFDVKD. Trimming removed 4 bases at V and 6 bases at J, with 23 bases between. There are 17 residues in the CDR3.

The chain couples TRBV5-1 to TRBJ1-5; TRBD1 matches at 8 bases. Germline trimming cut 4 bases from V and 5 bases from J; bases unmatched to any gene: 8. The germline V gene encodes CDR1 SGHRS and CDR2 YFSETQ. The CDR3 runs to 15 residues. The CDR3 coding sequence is TGCGCCAGCAGCCCCGACAGGGGTCCCGATCAGCCCCAGCATTTT. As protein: CASSPDRGPDQPQHF.

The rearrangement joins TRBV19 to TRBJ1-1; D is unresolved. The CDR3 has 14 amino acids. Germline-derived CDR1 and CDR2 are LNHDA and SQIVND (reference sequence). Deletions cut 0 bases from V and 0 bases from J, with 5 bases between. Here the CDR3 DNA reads TGTGCCAGTAGTATAGAAACCGTGAACACTGAAGCTTTCTTT. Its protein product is CASSIETVNTEAFF.

The CDR3 coding sequence is TGTGCCAGCAGCTTCCACAGGGGGAGTGGTTCACCCCTCCACTTT. Translated: CASSFHRGSGSPLHF. The gene calls are TRBV7-9 and TRBJ1-6, with 8 bases identical to TRBD1. After removal of 3 bases from V and 9 bases from J, the junction contained 7 bases not matched to a gene. Germline V gives CDR1 SEHNR, CDR2 FQNEAQ (reference sequence). The CDR3 contains 15 residues. Full variable domain (rest looked up from reference TRBV7-9 and TRBJ1-6): DTGVSQNPRHKITKRGQNVTFRCDPISEHNRLYWYRQTLGQGPEFLTYFQNEAQLEKSRLLSDRFSAERPKGSFSTLEIQRTEQGDSAMYLCASSFHRGSGSPLHFGNGTRLTVT.

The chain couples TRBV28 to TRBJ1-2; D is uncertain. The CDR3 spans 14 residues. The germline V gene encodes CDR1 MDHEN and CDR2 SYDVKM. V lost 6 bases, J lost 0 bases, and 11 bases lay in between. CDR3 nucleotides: TGTGCCAGCAGGGGAGCAGGCGCTAACTATGGCTACACCTTC. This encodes CASRGAGANYGYTF.

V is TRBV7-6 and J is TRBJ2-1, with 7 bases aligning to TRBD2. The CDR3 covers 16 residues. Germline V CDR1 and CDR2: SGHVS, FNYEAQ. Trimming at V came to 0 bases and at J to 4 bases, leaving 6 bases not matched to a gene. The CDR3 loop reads CASSLALKRGYNEQFF. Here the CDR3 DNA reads TGTGCCAGCAGCTTAGCGCTAAAGCGGGGTTACAATGAGCAGTTCTTC. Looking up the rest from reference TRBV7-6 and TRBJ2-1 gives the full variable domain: GAGVSQSPRYKVTKRGQDVALRCDPISGHVSLYWYRQALGQGPEFLTYFNYEAQQDKSGLPNDRFSAERPEGSISTLTIQRTEQRDSAMYRCASSLALKRGYNEQFFGPGTRLTVL.

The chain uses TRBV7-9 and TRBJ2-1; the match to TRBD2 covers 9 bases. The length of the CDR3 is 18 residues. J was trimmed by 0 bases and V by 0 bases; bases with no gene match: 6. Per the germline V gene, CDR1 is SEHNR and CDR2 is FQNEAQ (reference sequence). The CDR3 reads CASSLARGGRSSYNEQFF. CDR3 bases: TGTGCCAGCAGCTTAGCGCGGGGGGGCAGAAGCTCCTACAATGAGCAGTTCTTC.

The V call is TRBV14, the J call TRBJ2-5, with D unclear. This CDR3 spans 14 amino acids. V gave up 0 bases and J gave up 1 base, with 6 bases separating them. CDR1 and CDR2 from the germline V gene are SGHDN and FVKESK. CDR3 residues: CASSQDQIQETQYF. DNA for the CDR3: TGTGCCAGCAGCCAAGACCAGATCCAAGAGACCCAGTACTTC.

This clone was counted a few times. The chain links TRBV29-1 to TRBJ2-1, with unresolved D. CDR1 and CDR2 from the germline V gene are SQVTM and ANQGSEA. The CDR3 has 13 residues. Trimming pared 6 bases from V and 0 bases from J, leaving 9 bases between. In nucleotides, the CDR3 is TGCAGCGTACGAGCGCCCTCCTACAATGAGCAGTTCTTC. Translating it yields CSVRAPSYNEQFF.

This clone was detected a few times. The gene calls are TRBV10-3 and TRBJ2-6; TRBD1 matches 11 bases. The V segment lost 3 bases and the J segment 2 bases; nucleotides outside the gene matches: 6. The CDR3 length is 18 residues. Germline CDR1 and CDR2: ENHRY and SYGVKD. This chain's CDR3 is CAISEGRDRGTGANVLTF. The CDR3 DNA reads TGTGCCATCAGTGAAGGCAGGGACAGGGGGACTGGGGCCAACGTCCTGACTTTC.

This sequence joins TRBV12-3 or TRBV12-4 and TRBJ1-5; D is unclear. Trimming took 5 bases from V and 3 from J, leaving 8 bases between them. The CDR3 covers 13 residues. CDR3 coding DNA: TGTGCCAGCAGTGCGACGTTCAATCAGCCCCAGCATTTT. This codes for CASSATFNQPQHF.